Below, 26 T cell receptor beta chains from the same sample are listed, as sequenced in a study of cytomegalovirus exposure and HLA in healthy donors. PCR was performed using 60 Vbeta and 13 Jbeta primers. Here immunoSEQ multiplex PCR was the method, and the copy in TCRdb shows in-frame clones only, minus some. The sample consists of more than 95,000 clones, 76% of them appearing once. The specimen sequenced was PBMCs. Source of these receptors: a man between 50 and 59 years old in good health and CMV-seronegative.

This chain joins TRBV4-3 and TRBJ2-4, with a tentative D call TRBD1 (5 bases). CDR3 length: 14 amino acids. CDR1 and CDR2 (germline): LGHNA, YSLEER. The germline V and J ends were trimmed by 1 base and 8 bases, with 12 bases remaining between them. This CDR3 reads CASSQGLGPDIQYF. CDR3 DNA sequence: TGCGCCAGCAGCCAAGGCCTGGGGCCGGACATTCAGTACTTC.

The rearrangement uses TRBV5-1 and TRBJ2-3; 8 bases are a match to TRBD2. V dropped 4 bases and J dropped 1; count of bases not matched to a gene: 2. This CDR3 comprises 14 residues. Germline assignment: CDR1 SGHRS and CDR2 YFSETQ. The CDR3 sequence: CASSISGGTDTQYF. The CDR3 DNA reads TGCGCCAGCAGCATTAGCGGGGGCACAGATACGCAGTATTTT.

The rearrangement uses TRBV4-2 and TRBJ1-1, with a tentative D call TRBD1 (5 bases). There are 16 residues in the CDR3. Deletions cut 1 base from V and 0 bases from J, with 12 bases between. Germline lookup yields CDR1 LGHNA and CDR2 YNFKEQ. The CDR3: CASSQVHGQMNTEAFF. In nucleotides, the CDR3 is TGTGCCAGCAGCCAAGTTCACGGACAAATGAACACTGAAGCTTTCTTT.

The J gene is TRBJ2-5, the V gene TRBV9; TRBD1 agrees at 8 bases. V trimming: 4 bases; J trimming: 4 bases; junction bases outside the gene matches: 6. The CDR3 loop spans 14 amino acids. Germline lookup yields CDR1 SGDLS and CDR2 YYNGEE. The CDR3 DNA is TGTGCCAGCAGCTCCCAAACAGGGGGAGAGACCCAGTACTTC. Translating gives CASSSQTGGETQYF.

V is TRBV28 and J is TRBJ1-4, with D possibly being TRBD1 (5 bases). Germline V lookup: CDR1 MDHEN, CDR2 SYDVKM. Deletions cut 4 bases from V and 5 bases from J, with 14 bases between. This CDR3 spans 15 amino acids. The CDR3 sequence: CASSSRTKTNEKLFF. CDR3 DNA: TGTGCCAGCAGTTCCCGGACAAAAACCAATGAAAAACTGTTTTTT.

The chain couples TRBV7-6 to TRBJ1-1, with D unclear. Per the germline V gene, CDR1 is SGHVS and CDR2 is FNYEAQ. V was shortened by 3 bases and J by 5 bases, with 10 bases between the two germline ends. This CDR3 comprises 13 residues. The CDR3 region has the DNA TGTGCCAGCAGCTTCGGAGTCGCGACTGAAGCTTTCTTT. Translating gives CASSFGVATEAFF.

The gene calls are TRBV10-3 and TRBJ2-1; tentatively, D is TRBD2 (6 bases). Germline V gives CDR1 ENHRY, CDR2 SYGVKD. V was shortened by 9 bases and J by 6 bases, with 12 bases between the two germline ends. CDR3 length equals 12 residues. CDR3 sequence reads: CAIGGVPNEQFF. CDR3 nucleotide sequence: TGTGCCATAGGCGGGGTCCCCAATGAGCAGTTCTTC.

The chain joins TRBV4-2 to TRBJ2-1; tentative D call: TRBD1 (6 bases). The germline gives CDR1 LGHNA, CDR2 YNFKEQ. This CDR3 is built from 14 residues. Trimming shortened V by 0 bases and J by 9 bases, and 12 bases separated the two germline ends. CDR3 DNA sequence: TGTGCCAGCAGCCAAGAACAGGGAATGGCTGAGCAGTTCTTC. The encoded protein is CASSQEQGMAEQFF.

This sequence joins TRBV5-1 and TRBJ1-2; no clear D. CDR3 length: 13 amino acids. From germline, CDR1 is SGHRS and CDR2 YFSETQ. V shed 4 bases and J shed 4 bases, with 11 bases lying between them. The DNA for the CDR3 is TGCGCCAGCAGCCCCACCAGGTCCTATGGCTACACCTTC. Translated, it gives CASSPTRSYGYTF. Combining the CDR3 with reference TRBV5-1 and TRBJ1-2 gives the whole variable domain KAGVTQTPRYLIKTRGQQVTLSCSPISGHRSVSWYQQTPGQGLQFLFEYFSETQRNKGNFPGRFSGRQFSNSRSEMNVSTLELGDSALYLCASSPTRSYGYTFGSGTRLTVV.

A single count supports this clone. The rearrangement joins TRBV5-5 to TRBJ1-4, with 9 bases fitting TRBD1. J lost 8 bases, V lost 3 bases, and 5 bases had no gene match. The CDR3 loop spans 14 amino acids. Germline V gives CDR1 SGHKS, CDR2 YYEKEE (reference sequence). The CDR3 loop reads CASSYGDRAEKLFF. In DNA, the CDR3 is TGTGCCAGCAGCTACGGGGACAGGGCAGAAAAACTGTTTTTT.

This clone occurred a few times. The gene calls are TRBV5-6 and TRBJ2-1; D is unclear. Germline CDR1 reads SGHDT; CDR2 reads YYEEEE. CDR3 size: 13 residues. V was clipped by 0 bases and J by 6 bases, with 7 bases between them. For the CDR3, the DNA is TGTGCCAGCAGCTTGGATGTGGCCAATGAGCAGTTCTTC. This sequence encodes CASSLDVANEQFF.

This clone was observed a few times. The rearrangement uses TRBV18 and TRBJ1-2, with 8 bases identical to TRBD1. Germline CDR1 KGHSH, CDR2 LQKENI. J gave up 14 bases and V 4 bases, and 15 bases lay outside the gene matches. The CDR3 length is 14 residues. The CDR3 DNA is TGTGCCAGCTCACTTGAGACAGGGGACCGGAATAGGACCTTC. Translation gives CASSLETGDRNRTF.

The rearrangement links TRBV7-2 to TRBJ2-7, with unresolved D. V was trimmed by 1 base and J by 2 bases, leaving 12 bases between them. The CDR3 consists of 15 residues. The germline V gene has CDR1 SGHTA and CDR2 FQGNSA. The CDR3 DNA is TGTGCCAGCAGCTTAGGTCTTCCAACTACCTACGAGCAGTACTTC. Its protein product is CASSLGLPTTYEQYF.

The chain links TRBV5-4 to TRBJ2-3; 8 nucleotides match TRBD2. This CDR3 is 16 amino acids long. Looked up from germline, CDR1 is SGHNT and CDR2 is YYREEE (reference sequence). V was pared by 1 base and J by 1 base, with 5 bases of the junction left unmatched. CDR3 coding DNA: TGTGCCAGCAGCTTGACGAGCGGGGGACGCACAGATACGCAGTATTTT. Its translation is CASSLTSGGRTDTQYF.

V usage is TRBV28 and J usage is TRBJ1-1, with D unresolved. CDR3 length: 15 amino acids. Trimming shortened V by 4 bases and J by 1 base, and 13 bases separated the two germline ends. Germline CDR1 is MDHEN and CDR2 is SYDVKM. DNA of the CDR3: TGTGCCAGCAGTTCCGGCGGGCTCACGAACACTGAAGCTTTCTTT. This translates into CASSSGGLTNTEAFF.

The chain carries TRBV9 and TRBJ2-3; a possible D gene is TRBD2 (6 bases). Germline-derived CDR1 and CDR2 are SGDLS and YYNGEE. The CDR3 length is 15 residues. V was trimmed by 0 bases and J by 4 bases, leaving 12 bases between them. The CDR3 protein is CASSVEGGPPDTQYF. Written as DNA, the CDR3 is TGTGCCAGCAGCGTAGAAGGAGGGCCGCCAGATACGCAGTATTTT.

The chain employs TRBV19 and TRBJ2-7, with 7 bases aligning to TRBD1. CDR1 and CDR2 from the germline V gene are LNHDA and SQIVND (reference sequence). V lost 2 bases, J lost 5 bases, and 6 bases stayed unmatched. The CDR3 runs to 14 residues. The DNA of the CDR3 is TGTGCCAGTAGTATAAGTAGGGGGCAGGACGAGCAGTACTTC. Protein: CASSISRGQDEQYF.

The genes are TRBV5-1 and TRBJ2-5, with D perhaps TRBD1 (6 bases). The CDR3 has 13 residues. CDR1 is SGHRS, CDR2 YFSETQ, per germline. Trimming left V 4 bases short and J 5 bases short, with 12 bases between. In nucleotides, the CDR3 is TGCGCCAGCAGCGAACAGGGTTGGGAGACCCAGTACTTC. Protein: CASSEQGWETQYF.

This sequence joins TRBV13 and TRBJ2-1; TRBD2 agrees at 8 bases. In germline, CDR1 is PRHDT, CDR2 FYEKMQ (reference sequence). The CDR3 runs 16 residues. V lost 4 bases and J lost 7; bases outside the gene matches: 12. The CDR3 nucleotides read TGTGCCAGCAGCTCCTTAGCCGGGGGGGATATAAATGAGCAGTTCTTC. Translation: CASSSLAGGDINEQFF. Full variable domain (remainder filled in from reference TRBV13 and TRBJ2-1): AAGVIQSPRHLIKEKRETATLKCYPIPRHDTVYWYQQGPGQDPQFLISFYEKMQSDKGSIPDRFSAQQFSDYHSELNMSSLELGDSALYFCASSSLAGGDINEQFFGPGTRLTVL.

The gene calls are TRBV4-1 and TRBJ2-2; D gene uncertain. CDR3 length: 16 amino acids. Trimming cost V 0 bases and J 1 base, with 9 bases left between them. In germline, CDR1 is MGHRA, CDR2 YSYEKL. As DNA, the CDR3 is TGCGCCAGCAGCCAAGAGTGGCAGGTGAACACCGGGGAGCTGTTTTTT. This sequence encodes CASSQEWQVNTGELFF.

This clone appeared once. The chain joins TRBV30 to TRBJ2-2; D might be TRBD1 (6 bases). The CDR3 extends over 15 amino acids. Looked up from germline, CDR1 is GTSNPN and CDR2 is SVGIG (reference sequence). CDR3 in amino acids: CAAPSGTIHTGELFF. DNA of the CDR3: TGTGCTGCCCCTTCCGGGACAATACACACCGGGGAGCTGTTTTTT.

The chain uses TRBV5-1 and TRBJ2-5, with D possibly being TRBD2 (6 bases). Germline V gene data show CDR1 as SGHRS and CDR2 as YFSETQ. V was pared by 1 base and J by 0 bases, with 7 bases between. This CDR3 region has 14 residues. In nucleotides, the CDR3 is TGCGCCAGCAGCTTGCTAGCGAACCAAGAGACCCAGTACTTC. Protein: CASSLLANQETQYF.

This chain joins TRBV2 and TRBJ1-5; TRBD1 might be the D (5 bases). Germline V gene data show CDR1 as SNHLY and CDR2 as FYNNEI. The CDR3 runs 14 residues. Trimming removed 6 bases at V and 9 bases at J, with 18 bases between. The CDR3 DNA sequence: TGTGCCAGCAGCCTCGGGGACTCCGGATTGCCCCAGCATTTT. Its translation: CASSLGDSGLPQHF.

V gene TRBV6-9 combines with J gene TRBJ1-2; perhaps TRBD1 as D (5 bases). Looked up from germline, CDR1 is MNHGY and CDR2 is SVAAGI. V shed 10 bases and J shed 8 bases, with 11 bases lying between them. The CDR3 is made up of 10 amino acids. This CDR3 reads CATIQVGYTF. The CDR3, as DNA: TGTGCCACGATACAGGTAGGCTACACCTTC.

The CDR3 here is CASSEPGDRGSKQYF. The CDR3 DNA reads as TGTGCCAGCAGTGAACCTGGGGACAGGGGGTCCAAGCAGTACTTC. The chain links TRBV25-1 to TRBJ2-7; TRBD1 matches at 11 bases. Germline assignment: CDR1 MGHDK and CDR2 SYGVNS. This CDR3 has 15 residues. Trimming removed 2 bases from V and 8 bases from J; junction bases left unmatched: 8.

The chain recombines TRBV9 with TRBJ2-2, with D possibly matching TRBD1 (6 bases). The CDR3 contains 16 residues. Trimming shortened V by 3 bases and J by 2 bases, and 14 bases separated the two germline ends. From germline, CDR1 is SGDLS and CDR2 YYNGEE. The CDR3 protein is CASSAWDTGNTGELFF. As DNA, the CDR3 is TGTGCCAGCAGCGCGTGGGACACGGGTAACACCGGGGAGCTGTTTTTT.